This T cell receptor (beta chain) was obtained from a study of immune characterization of retroperitoneal liposarcoma. Relative to its sample, this clonotype is medium-sized. This CDR3 region has 16 residues. Trimming cost V 5 bases and J 2 bases; bases outside gene matches: 9. TCRdb re-analysed the PCR reads in MiXCR, keeping a single row per CDR3 protein. Of under 11,000 distinct CDR3 sequences listed, around 30% were seen once; the top ten hold less than 10%. The receptor was isolated from a male donor with retroperitoneal liposarcoma. V usage is TRBV12-3 or TRBV12-4 and J usage is TRBJ2-3; 8 bases are a match to TRBD1. The sample taken for sequencing was tumor tissue. CDR3 protein: CASSPRTGIHTDTQYF. For the CDR3, the DNA is TGTGCCAGCAGTCCCCGGACAGGGATACACACAGATACGCAGTATTTT.